The T cell receptor (beta chain) described here comes from a study of identical twins. In its sample, this clonotype was seen many times. Its antigen is currently unknown. Addition of a universal primer site occurred through template switching, and cDNA carried unique molecular identifiers. TCRdb analysed the 5' RACE reads with MiXCR anew, one entry per CDR3 protein. Of about 340,000 distinct CDR3 sequences listed, around 12% are singletons. The CDR3 has 15 amino acids. CDR1 is SGHAT, CDR2 FQNNGV, per germline. The V end was cut by 0 bases, the J end by 3 bases, with 12 bases between. Study-wide results and limits: In drawing conclusions, the study used cross-sectional statistical analysis and did not follow the same donors.

These sequences were also reported in another study, on yellow fever vaccine responses in identical twins. That investigation notes: On the reported evidence, twins' vaccine T cell responses seemed partly convergent and partly personalized.

The chain carries TRBV11-2 and TRBJ2-7; the D gene is possibly TRBD2 (6 bases). This TCR came from a woman aged 18-29 years in good health. Input material: CD8+ T cells sorted from blood. CDR3 coding DNA: TGTGCCAGCAGCTTAGAACCGGGAGCTATCTACGAGCAGTACTTC. Amino acid sequence: CASSLEPGAIYEQYF.